The 22 T cell receptor beta chains in this list originate from one sample, sequenced in a study of neurological immune-mediated disorders. One entry per CDR3 protein, called by TCRdb with MiXCR from the 5' RACE reads. The data contain roughly 62,000 distinct CDR3 sequences, less than 4% of them seen just once; the ten biggest clones take up less than 2.5%. The sample was PBMCs. Receptors originate from a woman aged 45-59 years with multiple sclerosis.

The V and J genes are TRBV5-6 and TRBJ2-5, with 11 bases aligning to TRBD2. The V gene end was trimmed by 0 bases and the J gene end by 6 bases; junction bases not matched to a gene: 7. The germline gives CDR1 SGHDT, CDR2 YYEEEE. The CDR3 extends over 16 amino acids. CDR3 region: CASSLEGSGRVKTQYF. DNA for the CDR3: TGTGCCAGCAGCTTGGAAGGTAGCGGGAGGGTTAAGACCCAGTACTTC.

This clonotype was observed at least ten times. The rearrangement links TRBV6-2 or TRBV6-3 to TRBJ2-3; TRBD1 matches 10 bases. CDR1 is MNHEY, CDR2 SVGEGT, per germline. V dropped 2 bases and J dropped 2; count of bases not matched to a gene: 10. The CDR3 extends over 18 amino acids. CDR3 amino acids: CASSYADRGLRTTDTQYF. CDR3 nucleotides: TGTGCCAGCAGTTACGCCGACAGGGGGCTACGGACCACAGATACGCAGTATTTT.

The table lists this clonotype with many counts. This sequence joins TRBV4-3 and TRBJ1-4; a weak D match, TRBD1 (5 bases). The CDR3 length is 16 residues. The V gene's germline CDR1 is LGHNA and CDR2 YSLEER. V shed 4 bases and J shed 3 bases, with 15 bases lying between them. CDR3 DNA sequence: TGCGCCAGCAGCCGCCCTGGGGGGGGTGCTAATGAAAAACTGTTTTTT. Translation: CASSRPGGGANEKLFF.

Notes on this clonotype: A much more abundant neighbour one base away suggests this may be a read error. V gene TRBV29-1 combines with J gene TRBJ2-7, with D unresolved. V lost 5 bases and J 7 bases, leaving 9 bases between the germline ends. This CDR3 is 10 amino acids long. Germline assignment: CDR1 SQVTM and CDR2 ANQGSEA. The DNA of the CDR3 is TGCAGCGTTTTACTCCAAGAGCAGTACTTC. This codes for CSVLLQEQYF.

The CDR3: CSASATSVDTQYF. The CDR3 nucleotides are TGCAGTGCTAGCGCTACTAGCGTGGATACGCAGTATTTT. The rearrangement joins TRBV20-1 to TRBJ2-3, with 7 positions matching TRBD2. The V gene's germline CDR1 is DFQATT and CDR2 SNEGSKA (reference sequence). The CDR3 extends over 13 amino acids. J gave up 6 bases and V 3 bases, and 6 bases lay outside the gene matches.

This clonotype was counted ten times or more. The J gene is TRBJ2-7, the V gene TRBV7-9; no definite D call. Trimming took off 5 bases at V and 2 bases at J, with 7 bases between the two ends. CDR3 length: 12 amino acids. The germline gives CDR1 SEHNR, CDR2 FQNEAQ (reference sequence). CDR3 sequence: CASSLHTYEQYF. The CDR3, as DNA: TGTGCCAGCAGCCTCCACACCTACGAGCAGTACTTC.

This clonotype was detected ten times or more. The chain has TRBV6-5 and TRBJ1-4; tentative D call: TRBD1 (6 bases). V shed 6 bases and J shed 11 bases, with 19 bases lying between them. CDR3 size: 14 residues. The germline V gene has CDR1 MNHEY and CDR2 SVGAGI. The CDR3 sequence is CASRLDGGSWKLFF. CDR3 DNA sequence: TGTGCCAGCAGGCTCGACGGGGGCAGTTGGAAACTGTTTTTT.

Many counts were recorded for this clonotype. The chain links TRBV29-1 to TRBJ2-7; perhaps TRBD2 as D (6 bases). CDR1 and CDR2 (germline): SQVTM, ANQGSEA. The CDR3 spans 10 residues. The V end lost 5 bases, the J end lost 7 bases, and 9 bases lay between the germline ends. DNA for the CDR3: TGCAGCGTTATAGCGGATGAGCAGTACTTC. It encodes CSVIADEQYF.

This clonotype was detected many times. The genes are TRBV20-1 and TRBJ1-2, with TRBD1 matching 8 bases. Germline V gives CDR1 DFQATT, CDR2 SNEGSKA (reference sequence). V shed 5 bases, J shed 4 bases, and the junction held 12 bases outside the gene matches. The CDR3 extends over 15 amino acids. CDR3 residues: CSAPPETGESYGYTF. Written as DNA, the CDR3 is TGCAGTGCTCCCCCTGAGACAGGGGAGAGCTATGGCTACACCTTC.

There are a few counts of this clonotype. A read error may produce the germline difference seen at one junction end. The chain is built from TRBV10-3 and TRBJ1-6; 7 bases line up with TRBD1. CDR3 length: 13 residues. Germline V gene data show CDR1 as ENHRY and CDR2 as SYGVKD. This chain's CDR3 is CATVDRNDSPLNF. The CDR3 nucleotides are TGTGCCACCGTGGACAGGAATGATTCACCCCTCAACTTT.

This clonotype was seen many times. V usage is TRBV10-3 and J usage is TRBJ2-1; a weak D match, TRBD2 (5 bases). The CDR3 is made up of 17 amino acids. V gave up 2 bases and J gave up 3 bases, with 17 bases separating them. Germline loops: CDR1 ENHRY, CDR2 SYGVKD. This CDR3 reads CAISEPRGHEVYNEQFF. CDR3 bases: TGTGCCATCAGTGAGCCAAGAGGGCACGAAGTCTACAATGAGCAGTTCTTC.

This clonotype occurred many times. The chain has TRBV6-2 or TRBV6-3 and TRBJ1-1, with 9 bases that match TRBD1. The CDR3 spans 14 residues. In germline, CDR1 is MNHEY, CDR2 SVGEGT. The trim removed 5 bases at V and 3 bases at J, leaving 4 bases unmatched. CDR3 residues: CASSVTGGDTEAFF. The CDR3 nucleotides are TGTGCCAGCAGTGTTACAGGGGGCGACACTGAAGCTTTCTTT.

A remark on this clonotype: A much larger clone sits a single nucleotide away, making a read error possible. Likely a read error: the CDR3 ends without its conserved phenylalanine or tryptophan. J is TRBJ1-1 and V is TRBV20-1; D is perhaps TRBD1 (6 bases). The CDR3 loop spans 11 amino acids. Germline loops: CDR1 DFQATT, CDR2 SNEGSKA (reference sequence). CDR3 nucleotide sequence: TGCAGGCCGGGGGCAGGGACTGAAGCTTTCTGT. It specifies CRPGAGTEAFC.

The table lists this clonotype with a few counts. The chain uses TRBV7-9 and TRBJ2-3, with no clear D. V gave up 4 bases and J gave up 5 bases, with 7 bases separating them. This CDR3 is 12 amino acids long. Germline V lookup: CDR1 SEHNR, CDR2 FQNEAQ (reference sequence). In nucleotides, the CDR3 is TGTGCCAGCAGCTCCACGGGAGATACGCAGTATTTT. Translation: CASSSTGDTQYF.

This clonotype has at least ten counts. This chain links TRBV4-2 with TRBJ1-1; a weak D match, TRBD1 (6 bases). The V end was cut by 4 bases, the J end by 1 base, with 16 bases between. Germline CDR1 reads LGHNA; CDR2 reads YNFKEQ. CDR3 size: 16 residues. The CDR3: CASSLGAGTPNTEAFF. DNA of the CDR3: TGTGCCAGCAGCCTTGGGGCCGGGACACCGAACACTGAAGCTTTCTTT.

The CDR3, as DNA: TGTGCCAGCAGCTCGGACGGGGCAGAGACCCAGTACTTC. This encodes CASSSDGAETQYF. The chain is built from TRBV7-9 and TRBJ2-5; tentatively, D is TRBD1 or TRBD2 (5 bases each). This CDR3 is built from 13 residues. V lost 4 bases and J 4 bases, leaving 10 bases between the germline ends. Germline CDR1 SEHNR, CDR2 FQNEAQ (reference sequence).

In its sample, this clonotype was seen many times. This chain joins TRBV4-2 and TRBJ2-2, with D possibly being TRBD2 (6 bases). The CDR3 loop spans 15 amino acids. The V gene lost 4 bases and the J gene lost 6 bases, with 15 bases spanning the gap. The germline gives CDR1 LGHNA, CDR2 YNFKEQ. CDR3 sequence: CASSPTERAAGELFF. CDR3 nucleotides: TGTGCCAGCAGCCCGACCGAGCGGGCGGCCGGGGAGCTGTTTTTT.

With respect to this clonotype: One junction end disagrees with the germline gene, perhaps due to a read error. The V and J genes are TRBV18 and TRBJ2-6, with D tentatively TRBD2 (6 bases). CDR3 length: 16 residues. Per the germline V gene, CDR1 is KGHSH and CDR2 is LQKENI. CDR3: CASSGDSIIGAKVLTF. The CDR3 region has the DNA TGTGCCAGCTCAGGGGACTCTATTATCGGGGCCAAAGTCCTGACTTTC.

A few counts support this clonotype. V is TRBV20-1 and J is TRBJ1-2, with 7 bases fitting TRBD1. The CDR3 sequence is 13 residues long. Trimming removed 6 bases from V and 3 bases from J; junction bases left unmatched: 7. CDR1 and CDR2 from the germline V gene are DFQATT and SNEGSKA (reference sequence). Written as DNA, the CDR3 is TGCAGTGCCGTCACAACAGGGGACTATGGCTACACCTTC. The encoded protein is CSAVTTGDYGYTF.

In this sample, this clonotype turned up many times. V usage is TRBV6-5 and J usage is TRBJ1-3; possibly TRBD1 for D (5 bases). V lost 6 bases, J lost 2 bases, and 5 bases lay in between. The length of the CDR3 is 12 residues. CDR1 is MNHEY, CDR2 SVGAGI, per germline. CDR3 nucleotides: TGTGCCAGCAGGGGACCTGGAAACACCATATATTTT. It codes for CASRGPGNTIYF.

Remarks on this clonotype: The CDR3 does not close with the conserved phenylalanine or tryptophan, likely indicating a read error. The chain couples TRBV5-1 to TRBJ1-3; D is undetermined. The CDR3 covers 15 residues. Deletions cut 0 bases from V and 0 bases from J, with 7 bases between. The germline V gene has CDR1 SGHRS and CDR2 YFSETQ. The CDR3 DNA sequence: TGCGCCAGCAGCTTGGACAACCACTCTGGAAACACCATATATAAT. This codes for CASSLDNHSGNTIYN.

The sample holds a few counts of this clonotype. This chain's CDR3 is CASSSELGVGSYNEQFF. The CDR3, as DNA: TGTGCCAGCAGCTCTGAGTTGGGGGTTGGCTCCTACAATGAGCAGTTCTTC. This chain connects TRBV14 to TRBJ2-1, with D perhaps TRBD1 or TRBD2 (5 bases each). Trimming cost V 5 bases and J 0 bases, with 17 bases left between them. This CDR3 spans 17 amino acids. Germline assignment: CDR1 SGHDN and CDR2 FVKESK.